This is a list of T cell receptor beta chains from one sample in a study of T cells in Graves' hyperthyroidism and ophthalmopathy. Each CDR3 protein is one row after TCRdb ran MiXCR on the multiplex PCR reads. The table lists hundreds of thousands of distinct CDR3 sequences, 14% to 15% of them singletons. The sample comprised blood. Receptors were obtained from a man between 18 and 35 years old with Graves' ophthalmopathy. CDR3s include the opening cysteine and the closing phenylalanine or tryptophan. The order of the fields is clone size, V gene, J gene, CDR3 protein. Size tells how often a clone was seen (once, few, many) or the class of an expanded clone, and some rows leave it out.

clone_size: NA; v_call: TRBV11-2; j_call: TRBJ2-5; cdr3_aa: CASSPGLAGHGGETQYF
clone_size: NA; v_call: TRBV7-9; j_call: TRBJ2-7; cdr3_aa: CASSPRQDEQYF
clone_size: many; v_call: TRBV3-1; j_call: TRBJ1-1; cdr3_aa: CASSKILGGNTEAFF
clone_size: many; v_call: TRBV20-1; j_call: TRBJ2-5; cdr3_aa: CSARDLLGTVETQYF
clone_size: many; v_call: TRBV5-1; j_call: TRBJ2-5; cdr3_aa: CASSSLQGSQETQYF
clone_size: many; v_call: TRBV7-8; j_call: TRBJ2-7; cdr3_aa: CASSPRASSHEQYF
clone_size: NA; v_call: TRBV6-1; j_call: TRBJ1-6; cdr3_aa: CASSRQGDNSPLHF
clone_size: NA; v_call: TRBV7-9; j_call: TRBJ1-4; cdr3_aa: CASSHRPPFSSQNEKLFF
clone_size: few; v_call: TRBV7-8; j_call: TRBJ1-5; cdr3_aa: CASSPMGAGNQPQHF
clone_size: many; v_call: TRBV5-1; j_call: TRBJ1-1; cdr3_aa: CASSLEQGLNTEAFF
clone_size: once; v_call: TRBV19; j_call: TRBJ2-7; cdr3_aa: CASSIRGSHEQYF
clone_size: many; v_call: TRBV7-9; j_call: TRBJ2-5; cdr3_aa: CASSPPLGVETQYF
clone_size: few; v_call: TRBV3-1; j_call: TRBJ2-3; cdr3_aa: CASSQKLAPTDTQYF
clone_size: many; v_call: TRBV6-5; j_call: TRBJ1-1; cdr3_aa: CASSYSPLNTEAFF
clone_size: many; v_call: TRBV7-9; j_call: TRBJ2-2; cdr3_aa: CASSPPIRGRSTGELFF
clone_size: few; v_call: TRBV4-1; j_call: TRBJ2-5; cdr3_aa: CASSQLGTGQETQYF
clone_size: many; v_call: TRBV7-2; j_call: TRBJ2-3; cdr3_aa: CASSTRQGSQYF
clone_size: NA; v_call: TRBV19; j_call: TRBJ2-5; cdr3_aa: CASSRTLYQETQYF
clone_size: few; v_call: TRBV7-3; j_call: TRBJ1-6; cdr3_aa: CASSWDKNSPLHF
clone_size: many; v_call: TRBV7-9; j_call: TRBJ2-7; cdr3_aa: CASSSGGGTGETISYEQYF
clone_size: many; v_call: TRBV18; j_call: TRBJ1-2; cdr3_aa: CASSPPTTGLPYGYTF
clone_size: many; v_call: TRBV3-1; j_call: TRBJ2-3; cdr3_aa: CASSHLSTDTQYF
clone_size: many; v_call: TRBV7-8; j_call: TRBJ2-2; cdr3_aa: CASRNQGQANTGELFF
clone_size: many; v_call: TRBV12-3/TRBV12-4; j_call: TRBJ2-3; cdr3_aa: CASSRQLLESPDTQYF
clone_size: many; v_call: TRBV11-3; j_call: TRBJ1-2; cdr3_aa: CASSLGGQGHYGYTF
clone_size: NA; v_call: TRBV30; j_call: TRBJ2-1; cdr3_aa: CAWSGGASYNEQFF
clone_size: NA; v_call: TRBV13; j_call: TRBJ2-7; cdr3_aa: CASSLAGDLYEQYF
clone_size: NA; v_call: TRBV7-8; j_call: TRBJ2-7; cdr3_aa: CASSLKGRLAEYYEQYF
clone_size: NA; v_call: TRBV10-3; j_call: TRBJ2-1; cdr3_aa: CASNDRDINNEQFF
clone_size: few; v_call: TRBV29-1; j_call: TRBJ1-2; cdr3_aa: CSVLERGSYTF
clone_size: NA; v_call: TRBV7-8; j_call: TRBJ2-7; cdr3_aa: CASSKTGKDRVYEQYF
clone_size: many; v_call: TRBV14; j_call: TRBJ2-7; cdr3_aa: CASSHWAGGQGTYEQYF
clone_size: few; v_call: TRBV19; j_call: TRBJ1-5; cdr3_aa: CASSQKTGYINGQPQHF
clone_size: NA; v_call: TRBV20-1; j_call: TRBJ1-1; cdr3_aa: CSAENPGQGISNTEAFF
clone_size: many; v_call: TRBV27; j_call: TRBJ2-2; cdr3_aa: CATRLGTGRAGELFF
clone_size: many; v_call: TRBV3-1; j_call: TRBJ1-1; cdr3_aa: CASNGQGMSEAFF
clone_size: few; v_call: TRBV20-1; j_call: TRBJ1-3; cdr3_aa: CSARDRVTGNTIYF
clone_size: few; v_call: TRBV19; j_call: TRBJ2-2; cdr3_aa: CASSVGELVVGELFF
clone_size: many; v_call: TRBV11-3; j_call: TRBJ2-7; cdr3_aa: CASSNTGLNPYEQYF
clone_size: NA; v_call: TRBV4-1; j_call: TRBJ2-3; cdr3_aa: CASSRELAGRTDTQYF
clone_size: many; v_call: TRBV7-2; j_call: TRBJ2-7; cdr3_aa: CASSTAGTGIHHEQYF
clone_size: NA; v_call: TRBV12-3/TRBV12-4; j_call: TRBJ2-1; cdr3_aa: CASSPTGGNSYNEQSF
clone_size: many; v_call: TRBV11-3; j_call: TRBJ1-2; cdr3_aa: CASSPSRQGYGYTF
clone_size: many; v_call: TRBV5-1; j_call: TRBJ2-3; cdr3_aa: CASSLATRDTQYF
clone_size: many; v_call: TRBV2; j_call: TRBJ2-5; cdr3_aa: CAAGPGTGEETQYF
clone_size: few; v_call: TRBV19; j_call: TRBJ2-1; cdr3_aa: CASKGRGSYNEQFF
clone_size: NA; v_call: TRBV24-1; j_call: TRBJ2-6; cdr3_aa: CATSDLEANVLTF
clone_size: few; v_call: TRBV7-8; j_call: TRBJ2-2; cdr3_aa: CASSVRLSGELFF
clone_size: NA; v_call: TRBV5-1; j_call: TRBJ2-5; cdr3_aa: CASRQGGDLQETQYF
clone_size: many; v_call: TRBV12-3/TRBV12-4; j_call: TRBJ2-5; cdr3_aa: CASSIDQGETQYF
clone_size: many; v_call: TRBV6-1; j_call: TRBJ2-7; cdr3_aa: CASSVIGGLSSYEQYF
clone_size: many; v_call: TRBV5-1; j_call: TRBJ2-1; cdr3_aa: CASSLGTGGYNEQFF
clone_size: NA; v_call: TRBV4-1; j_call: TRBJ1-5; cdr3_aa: CASSQVTGEGNQPQHF
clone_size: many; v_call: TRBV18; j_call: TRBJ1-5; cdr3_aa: CASSPQMNNQPQHF
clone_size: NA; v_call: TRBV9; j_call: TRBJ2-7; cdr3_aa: CASSVGQGAICEQYF